Sequencing of this TCR beta chain was carried out in a study of T cell responses to AZD1222 COVID-19 vaccine. Turning to this clone: As yet, its antigen is unknown.

Study-level findings and limits: Along spike, vaccine-associated CD4 TCRs were found throughout, with dominance at 160-218 and 743-854. A reported finding is that nearly half of spike-specific TCRs target unmutated variant regions.

The V end lost 4 bases, the J end lost 4 bases, and 8 bases lay between the germline ends. This CDR3 spans 13 amino acids. Germline V gene data show CDR1 as LGHDT and CDR2 as YNNKEL (reference sequence). The data were produced by immunoSEQ multiplex PCR, yet TCRdb's version contains in-frame clones alone and is incomplete. The table records over 110,000 clones, about 90% of them present only once. This clonotype was obtained from an adult who received the AZD1222 COVID-19 vaccine. This sequence joins TRBV3-1 (or the pseudogene TRBV3-2) and TRBJ2-1; D perhaps matches TRBD2 (5 bases). Sequences were derived from peripheral blood, sampled 28 days after the second AZD1222 dose. The CDR3 sequence: CASSPGSYNEQFF. CDR3 sequence (DNA): TGTGCCAGCAGCCCGGGGAGTTACAATGAGCAGTTCTTC.